Presented here are 30 T cell receptor beta chains from one specimen sequenced in a study of T cells in Graves' hyperthyroidism and ophthalmopathy. Amplification of TCR beta CDR3 regions was performed using RNA transcripts as template. Researchers ran a first-round RT-PCR on the TCR CDR3 using the HTBI primer set. TCRdb fed the multiplex PCR reads into MiXCR, producing one record per CDR3 protein. Of roughly 380,000 distinct CDR3 sequences listed, roughly 13% are singletons. What was sequenced was blood. Receptors were obtained from a woman aged 55-69 years with Graves' hyperthyroidism.

This clonotype was seen many times. The V gene is TRBV28, the J gene TRBJ2-5; D possibly corresponds to TRBD1 (7 bases). CDR1 and CDR2 from the germline V gene are MDHEN and SYDVKM. The V end was cut by 6 bases, the J end by 5 bases, with 19 bases between. This CDR3 is 15 amino acids long. In DNA form, the CDR3 reads TGTGCCAGCAGCAACGGACAGGTTGGGGGGGAGACCCAGTACTTC. It yields the protein CASSNGQVGGETQYF.

This clonotype was counted at least ten times. The rearrangement uses TRBV30 and TRBJ2-3, with D possibly matching TRBD2 (5 bases). V was shortened by 2 bases and J by 3 bases, with 9 bases between the two germline ends. CDR3 size: 13 residues. In germline, CDR1 is GTSNPN, CDR2 SVGIG (reference sequence). The CDR3 sequence: CAWSLGGTDTQYF. In DNA form, the CDR3 reads TGTGCCTGGAGTTTAGGAGGTACAGATACGCAGTATTTT.

This rearrangement joins TRBV29-1 to TRBJ1-5; the D is unclear. The CDR3 spans 12 residues. V was cut by 4 bases and J by 7 bases, with 11 bases left in between. Germline assignment: CDR1 SQVTM and CDR2 ANQGSEA. CDR3 protein: CSVGDFGQPQHF. CDR3 DNA sequence: TGCAGCGTTGGGGATTTTGGGCAGCCCCAGCATTTT. The entire variable domain, with the rest obtained from reference TRBV29-1 and TRBJ1-5, is as follows: SAVISQKPSRDICQRGTSLTIQCQVDSQVTMMFWYRQQPGQSLTLIATANQGSEATYESGFVIDKFPISRPNLTFSTLTVSNMSPEDSSIYLCSVGDFGQPQHFGDGTRLSIL.

The chain employs TRBV5-1 and TRBJ2-6; D ambiguous. This CDR3 region has 15 residues. CDR1 and CDR2 (germline): SGHRS, YFSETQ. V was pared by 6 bases and J by 2 bases, with 12 bases between. CDR3 bases: TGCGCCAGCACCTTTCGAGGCACTGGGGCCAACGTCCTGACTTTC. Encoded protein: CASTFRGTGANVLTF.

This rearrangement joins TRBV6-1 to TRBJ1-5; no firm D call. Between the trimmed V and J ends, which lost 5 bases and 4 bases, there was a span of 12 bases. Germline CDR1 is MNHNS and CDR2 is SASEGT. The CDR3 spans 14 residues. The CDR3 here is CASSLQQQNQPQHF. The CDR3 region has the DNA TGTGCCAGCAGTTTGCAGCAGCAAAATCAGCCCCAGCATTTT.

The chain is built from TRBV24-1 and TRBJ2-6; D is tentatively TRBD1 or TRBD2 (5 bases each). Trimming stripped 2 bases from V and 0 bases from J, with 10 bases between. Germline V gene lookup returns CDR1 KGHDR and CDR2 SFDVKD. The length of the CDR3 is 17 residues. CDR3 bases: TGTGCCACCAGTGATTGGGACGGTAGCTCTGGGGCCAACGTCCTGACTTTC. It is translated as CATSDWDGSSGANVLTF.

This chain connects TRBV5-6 to TRBJ1-1, with 7 nucleotides matching TRBD1. CDR1 and CDR2 from the germline V gene are SGHDT and YYEEEE. V lost 1 base and J lost 5; bases outside the gene matches: 14. CDR3 length: 17 amino acids. The DNA for the CDR3 is TGTGCCAGCAGCTTGCTATGGATATGGGCAGGGGGTACTGAAGCTTTCTTT. Translating it yields CASSLLWIWAGGTEAFF.

This clonotype occurred many times. This chain joins TRBV24-1 and TRBJ2-7; tentative D call: TRBD1 (6 bases). Germline V gene data show CDR1 as KGHDR and CDR2 as SFDVKD. The ends were cut back, 2 bases at V and 8 bases at J, with 9 bases in the middle. The CDR3 covers 12 residues. CDR3 region: CATSDSDSQQYF. CDR3 coding DNA: TGTGCCACCAGTGATTCGGACAGCCAGCAGTACTTC.

This clonotype showed up just a few times. J is TRBJ1-4 and V is TRBV20-1; D gene unclear. The germline CDR1 and CDR2 sequences are DFQATT and SNEGSKA (reference sequence). V was pared by 0 bases and J by 7 bases, with 9 bases between. The CDR3 is 13 amino acids. In nucleotides, the CDR3 is TGCAGTGCTAGAGATCACGGCAGTGAAAAACTGTTTTTT. This translates into CSARDHGSEKLFF.

This clonotype showed up just a few times. DNA of the CDR3: TGCAGTGCTACTCCGGGACTAGCGGCCGGCCGATTTGCAGAGACCCAGTACTTC. Its protein product is CSATPGLAAGRFAETQYF. The chain carries TRBV20-1 and TRBJ2-5, with 11 bases identical to TRBD2. CDR1 is DFQATT, CDR2 SNEGSKA, per germline (reference sequence). V shed 4 bases and J 4 bases; nucleotides not matched to a gene: 17. The CDR3 length is 18 residues.

In its sample, this clonotype was seen a few times. The gene calls are TRBV9 and TRBJ2-3; weak D call: TRBD2 (5 bases). The germline V gene encodes CDR1 SGDLS and CDR2 YYNGEE. This CDR3 contains 14 residues. V lost 4 bases, J lost 6 bases, and 15 bases lay in between. In DNA, the CDR3 is TGTGCCAGCAGCCTCGAGGGCGGGCGCGATACGCAGTATTTT. Protein: CASSLEGGRDTQYF.

This clonotype was seen at least ten times. This chain joins TRBV10-1 and TRBJ2-2, with a possible D match to TRBD1 (5 bases). Trimming removed 0 bases at V and 5 bases at J, with 10 bases between. The CDR3 consists of 15 residues. Per germline, CDR1 WNHNN and CDR2 SYGVQD (reference sequence). Written as DNA, the CDR3 is TGCGCCAGCAGTGAGTCGATAGGGGAAACCGGGGAGCTGTTTTTT. It translates to CASSESIGETGELFF.

This clonotype came up many times. This chain uses TRBV9 with TRBJ2-1, with 7 positions matching TRBD2. The CDR3 sequence is 12 residues long. The ends lost 2 bases at V and 7 bases at J; junction bases unmatched: 0. Germline V lookup: CDR1 SGDLS, CDR2 YYNGEE. CDR3 residues: CASSVSGNEQFF. The CDR3 nucleotides are TGTGCCAGCAGCGTTAGCGGGAATGAGCAGTTCTTC.

A few counts support this clonotype. The rearrangement joins TRBV27 to TRBJ1-2; 7 nucleotides match TRBD1. Trimming removed 2 bases from V and 6 bases from J; junction bases left unmatched: 12. There are 16 residues in the CDR3. Germline CDR1 and CDR2: MNHEY and SMNVEV (reference sequence). For the CDR3, the DNA is TGTGCCAGCAGTTTAAAACCCCCCCGACAGGGTCATGGCTACACCTTC. It codes for CASSLKPPRQGHGYTF.

J is TRBJ2-7 and V is TRBV7-2; perhaps TRBD2 as D (6 bases). V lost 6 bases and J 7 bases, leaving 10 bases between the germline ends. This CDR3 has 11 residues. Germline assignment: CDR1 SGHTA and CDR2 FQGNSA. The CDR3 is CASRLGREQYF. Written as DNA, the CDR3 is TGTGCCAGCAGACTCGGGAGAGAGCAGTACTTC.

The table lists this clonotype with a count of one. The chain couples TRBV2 to TRBJ2-2, with 8 bases lining up with TRBD1. The CDR3 consists of 13 residues. Germline values: CDR1 SNHLY, CDR2 FYNNEI. V lost 7 bases, J lost 5 bases, and 3 bases stayed unmatched. The DNA of the CDR3 is TGTGCCAGCACTGACAGGGGTACCGGGGAGCTGTTTTTT. Its translation: CASTDRGTGELFF. The full variable domain, with the rest looked up from reference TRBV2 and TRBJ2-2, is EPEVTQTPSHQVTQMGQEVILRCVPISNHLYFYWYRQILGQKVEFLVSFYNNEISEKSEIFDDQFSVERPDGSNFTLKIRSTKLEDSAMYFCASTDRGTGELFFGEGSRLTVL.

This clonotype came up many times. V and J are TRBV5-1 and TRBJ1-1; unclear D gene. The V and J ends lost 5 bases and 1 base respectively, with 9 bases between them. Germline CDR1 SGHRS, CDR2 YFSETQ. This CDR3 region has 13 residues. Here the CDR3 reads CASRMSENTEAFF. The CDR3, as DNA: TGCGCCAGCAGAATGTCAGAGAACACTGAAGCTTTCTTT.

This clonotype was seen at least ten times. The V and J genes are TRBV4-1 and TRBJ1-2; 8 positions match TRBD1. Germline trimming cut 0 bases from V and 5 bases from J; bases unmatched to any gene: 11. CDR3 length equals 17 residues. The germline V gene has CDR1 MGHRA and CDR2 YSYEKL. CDR3 residues: CASSQDGQGGLNYGYTF. CDR3 bases: TGCGCCAGCAGCCAAGATGGACAGGGAGGCCTGAATTATGGCTACACCTTC.

This clonotype was recorded at least ten times. This rearrangement joins TRBV3-1 to TRBJ2-3; 7 bases line up with TRBD2. The length of the CDR3 is 14 residues. Germline V gives CDR1 LGHDT, CDR2 YNNKEL (reference sequence). Trimming cost V 0 bases and J 7 bases; bases outside gene matches: 4. In nucleotides, the CDR3 is TGTGCCAGCAGCCAAGAAGCTAGCGGAAATACGCAGTATTTT. This sequence encodes CASSQEASGNTQYF.

This clonotype was recorded many times. The chain recombines TRBV28 with TRBJ2-7; 7 nucleotides line up with TRBD2. The CDR3 sequence is 16 residues long. V shed 6 bases and J 0 bases; nucleotides not matched to a gene: 11. Germline V CDR1 and CDR2: MDHEN, SYDVKM. The CDR3 reads CASRSPGGRNSYEQYF. CDR3 coding DNA: TGTGCCAGCAGGTCCCCTGGCGGGAGAAACTCCTACGAGCAGTACTTC.

This clonotype has a handful of counts. The V call is TRBV19, the J call TRBJ2-1; TRBD2 matches at 9 bases. After removal of 3 bases from V and 9 bases from J, the junction contained 12 bases not matched to a gene. CDR3 size: 16 residues. Germline CDR1 and CDR2: LNHDA and SQIVND (reference sequence). The CDR3 loop is CASSIRTSAESGEQFF. CDR3 coding DNA: TGTGCCAGTAGTATCCGGACTAGCGCCGAGTCGGGTGAGCAGTTCTTC.

At least ten counts were recorded for this clonotype. The V call is TRBV6-5, the J call TRBJ1-4, with D uncertain. The CDR3 loop spans 15 amino acids. The V end was cut by 2 bases, the J end by 8 bases, with 15 bases between. Per the germline V gene, CDR1 is MNHEY and CDR2 is SVGAGI. In DNA, the CDR3 is TGTGCCAGCAGTTACGCTCGAGGAAATGGGGAAAAACTGTTTTTT. Translating gives CASSYARGNGEKLFF.

V usage is TRBV30 and J usage is TRBJ1-5; D possibly corresponds to TRBD1 (5 bases). With 1 base removed from V and 4 bases from J, the gap between germline ends came to 8 bases. The CDR3 extends over 13 amino acids. Germline CDR1 GTSNPN, CDR2 SVGIG (reference sequence). The chain's CDR3 is CAWSGGENQPQHF. The CDR3 DNA is TGTGCCTGGAGTGGAGGGGAGAATCAGCCCCAGCATTTT.

Ten or more counts support this clonotype. J is TRBJ1-1 and V is TRBV2; no clear D. CDR3 length: 13 amino acids. CDR1 and CDR2 (germline): SNHLY, FYNNEI. Trimming removed 1 base at V and 5 bases at J, with 8 bases between. The CDR3 region is CASSEGAGTEAFF. In DNA, the CDR3 is TGTGCCAGCAGTGAAGGCGCTGGGACTGAAGCTTTCTTT.

The rearrangement joins TRBV6-1 to TRBJ2-7; 8 nucleotides agree with TRBD1. Looked up from germline, CDR1 is MNHNS and CDR2 is SASEGT. The V and J ends lost 7 bases and 2 bases, in that order; junction bases with no gene match: 10. The CDR3 extends over 15 amino acids. CDR3 region: CASNHPRDRTYEQYF. The CDR3 DNA is TGTGCCAGCAATCACCCCCGGGACAGGACCTACGAGCAGTACTTC.

This clonotype was counted at least ten times. V and J are TRBV2 and TRBJ2-1, with TRBD2 identical over 14 bases. The CDR3 consists of 16 residues. The V and J ends lost 6 bases and 7 bases, in that order; junction bases with no gene match: 8. From germline, CDR1 is SNHLY and CDR2 FYNNEI. The CDR3 spells CASRAPGTSGRNEQFF. The CDR3 nucleotides are TGTGCCAGCAGGGCCCCCGGGACTAGCGGGAGAAATGAGCAGTTCTTC.

The table lists this clonotype with many counts. The chain combines TRBV11-2 with TRBJ1-1; D not certain. This CDR3 region has 14 residues. Trimming removed 2 bases from V and 1 base from J, with 8 bases in between. The V gene's germline CDR1 is SGHAT and CDR2 FQNNGV. In nucleotides, the CDR3 is TGTGCCAGCAGCTTAAGAGAATGGAACACTGAAGCTTTCTTT. Encoded protein: CASSLREWNTEAFF.

This clonotype came up many times. The gene calls are TRBV7-3 and TRBJ2-3; 8 positions match TRBD1. V shed 4 bases, J shed 4 bases, and the junction held 4 bases outside the gene matches. Germline lookup yields CDR1 SGHTA and CDR2 FQGTGA. This CDR3 has 14 residues. In DNA, the CDR3 is TGTGCCAGCAGCTCAGGACAGGGCCCAGATACGCAGTATTTT. Translation: CASSSGQGPDTQYF.

This chain connects TRBV12-3 or TRBV12-4 to TRBJ2-7, with 10 nucleotides matching TRBD1. V lost 4 bases, J lost 4 bases, and 10 bases stayed unmatched. This CDR3 comprises 16 residues. The chain's CDR3 is CASSYAGTGARYEQYF. The DNA of the CDR3 is TGTGCCAGCAGTTACGCCGGGACAGGGGCGCGTTACGAGCAGTACTTC.

This clonotype was found many times. V gene TRBV7-9 combines with J gene TRBJ2-5; D gene unclear. The CDR3 extends over 15 amino acids. Trimming removed 0 bases from V and 4 bases from J, with 12 bases in between. Germline CDR1 SEHNR, CDR2 FQNEAQ (reference sequence). The CDR3 loop is CASSLAWSQLETQYF. CDR3 DNA: TGTGCCAGCAGCTTAGCGTGGTCGCAGCTAGAGACCCAGTACTTC.